The 28 T cell receptor beta chains in this list originate from one sample, sequenced in a study of identical twins. MiXCR was run by TCRdb on the 5' RACE reads, yielding one entry per CDR3 protein. The table lists 1.5 million to 2 million distinct CDR3 sequences, roughly 35% of them singletons. The specimen sequenced was cord blood. The receptors here all came from a newborn girl in good health.

V usage is TRBV20-1 and J usage is TRBJ1-2; TRBD1 agrees at 8 bases. CDR3 size: 14 residues. Trimming removed 4 bases from V and 0 bases from J; junction bases left unmatched: 4. Germline V gene data show CDR1 as DFQATT and CDR2 as SNEGSKA (reference sequence). DNA of the CDR3: TGCAGTGCTATGGACAGGGTCACTAACTATGGCTACACCTTC. Its translation is CSAMDRVTNYGYTF.

With respect to this clonotype: Sequence at one end of the junction differs from germline and may be a read error. The CDR3 nucleotides are TGTGCCAGCAGTCCCGGGACAGGGGCCTACAATGAGCTGTTCTTC. Its translation: CASSPGTGAYNELFF. The chain recombines TRBV27 with TRBJ2-1; 10 bases are a match to TRBD1. CDR1 and CDR2 from the germline V gene are MNHEY and SMNVEV (reference sequence). CDR3 length: 15 residues.

This rearrangement joins TRBV13 to TRBJ2-1, with TRBD2 matching 8 bases. Germline V gives CDR1 PRHDT, CDR2 FYEKMQ (reference sequence). The V segment lost 4 bases and the J segment 7 bases; nucleotides outside the gene matches: 15. The CDR3 totals 17 residues. CDR3 loop: CASSSFRGAGERNEQFF. The CDR3 DNA follows: TGTGCCAGCAGCTCGTTTCGGGGAGCGGGAGAACGGAATGAGCAGTTCTTC.

This clonotype has a handful of counts. This chain joins TRBV5-6 and TRBJ2-3; D is unclear. With 0 bases removed from V and 10 bases from J, the gap between germline ends came to 9 bases. Germline V gene data show CDR1 as SGHDT and CDR2 as YYEEEE. The CDR3 sequence is 12 residues long. CDR3 in amino acids: CASSLGGGSQYF. The CDR3 DNA reads TGTGCCAGCAGCTTGGGGGGTGGTTCGCAGTATTTT.

V and J are TRBV6-1 and TRBJ1-1; no definite D call. Trimming removed 10 bases from V and 6 bases from J, with 21 bases in between. The CDR3 consists of 14 residues. The V gene's germline CDR1 is MNHNS and CDR2 SASEGT. CDR3 coding DNA: TGTGCCACCCAGCAAGCCCACGGAATCCCTGAAGCTTTCTTT. Encoded protein: CATQQAHGIPEAFF.

This clonotype was seen a single time. This chain connects TRBV7-8 to TRBJ2-2; D possibly uses TRBD1 or TRBD2 (5 bases each). Trimming took off 5 bases at V and 6 bases at J, with 13 bases between the two ends. Germline assignment: CDR1 SGHVS and CDR2 FQNEAQ. This CDR3 has 14 residues. This CDR3 reads CASSPRLGPGELFF. The CDR3 DNA is TGTGCCAGCAGCCCACGTTTGGGACCCGGGGAGCTGTTTTTT.

This clonotype has just a few counts. The chain carries TRBV20-1 and TRBJ1-2, with D possibly being TRBD1 (6 bases). Germline V lookup: CDR1 DFQATT, CDR2 SNEGSKA (reference sequence). Trimming left V 1 base short and J 8 bases short, with 17 bases between. This CDR3 spans 14 amino acids. The CDR3 region has the DNA TGCAGTGCTAGAGCGTTGTGGGGGGCGGAAGGCTACACCTTC. Translation gives CSARALWGAEGYTF.

This clonotype showed up many times. This chain connects TRBV29-1 to TRBJ2-1; TRBD1 agrees at 9 bases. There are 13 residues in the CDR3. CDR1 SQVTM and CDR2 ANQGSEA come from the germline V gene. Unmatched junction bases numbered 4, after V lost 4 bases and J lost 6 bases. The CDR3 coding sequence is TGCAGCGTTGCCGGACAGGGGCCCAATGAGCAGTTCTTC. Amino acids: CSVAGQGPNEQFF.

The rearrangement uses TRBV21-1 and TRBJ1-6; the DNA was not compared with TRBD1, the D call given in the table. TRBV21-1 is a pseudogene locus. The CDR3 runs to 18 residues. In nucleotides, the CDR3 is TGTGCCAGCAGCAAAGTGAAGGGGACCGGGACAGGGAATTCACCCCTCCACTTT. It specifies CASSKVKGTGTGNSPLHF.

The V and J genes are TRBV6-6 and TRBJ2-1; D gene uncertain. The end of the DNA is better explained by TRBJ2-7, so the J call may be wrong. The CDR3 has 15 residues. From germline, CDR1 is MNHNY and CDR2 SVGAGI (reference sequence). The CDR3 sequence is CASSGRILNYNEQYF. The CDR3, as DNA: TGTGCCAGCAGTGGACGAATCCTTAACTACAATGAGCAGTACTTC.

Only a few counts were recorded for this clonotype. CDR3 protein: CSASKTGGPEKLFF. The CDR3 DNA reads as TGCAGTGCTAGTAAGACAGGGGGCCCCGAAAAACTGTTTTTT. V usage is TRBV20-1 and J usage is TRBJ1-4; 10 bases align to TRBD1. Unmatched junction bases numbered 6, after V lost 3 bases and J lost 8 bases. The CDR3 has 14 amino acids. From germline, CDR1 is DFQATT and CDR2 SNEGSKA (reference sequence).

The chain employs TRBV9 and TRBJ2-7; TRBD1 matches at 9 bases. The J call is in doubt because the DNA end fits TRBJ2-4 better. CDR3 length: 13 amino acids. Germline V lookup: CDR1 SGDLS, CDR2 YYNGEE. CDR3 nucleotides: TGTGCCAGCAGCGGAGGGGACAGGGACATTCAGTACTTC. Translated, it gives CASSGGDRDIQYF.

This chain connects TRBV10-3 to TRBJ1-6; 7 bases fit TRBD1. CDR1 ENHRY and CDR2 SYGVKD come from the germline V gene. Trimming removed 9 bases from V and 7 bases from J; junction bases left unmatched: 6. The CDR3 is 13 residues long. CDR3 coding DNA: TGTGCCATGAGCGGGACAGCAAATTCACCCCTCCACTTT. It is translated as CAMSGTANSPLHF.

The chain couples TRBV11-2 to TRBJ2-5; 12 positions agree with TRBD2. The CDR3 is 16 residues long. Germline CDR1 SGHAT, CDR2 FQNNGV. V was clipped by 0 bases and J by 7 bases; unmatched bases: 6. In DNA, the CDR3 is TGTGCCAGCAGCTTAGAATGGTGGACTAGCGGGGTGACCCAGTACTTC. The encoded protein is CASSLEWWTSGVTQYF. Together with reference TRBV11-2 and TRBJ2-5, the CDR3 gives the full variable domain: EAGVAQSPRYKIIEKRQSVAFWCNPISGHATLYWYQQILGQGPKLLIQFQNNGVVDDSQLPKDRFSAERLKGVDSTLKIQPAKLEDSAVYLCASSLEWWTSGVTQYFGPGTRLLVL.

This chain connects TRBV19 to TRBJ1-5; D remains unclear. The CDR3 spans 16 residues. Germline V gene lookup returns CDR1 LNHDA and CDR2 SQIVND (reference sequence). V lost 6 bases and J 2 bases, leaving 17 bases between the germline ends. The CDR3 coding sequence is TGTGCCAGTAGGCTCCTCGGAAAGGAGGGCAATCAGCCCCAGCATTTT. Protein sequence: CASRLLGKEGNQPQHF. The full variable domain, in which reference TRBV19 and TRBJ1-5 provide the parts outside the CDR3, is DGGITQSPKYLFRKEGQNVTLSCEQNLNHDAMYWYRQDPGQGLRLIYYSQIVNDFQKGDIAEGYSVSREKKESFPLTVTSAQKNPTAFYLCASRLLGKEGNQPQHFGDGTRLSIL.

The chain employs TRBV10-3 and TRBJ1-6; D not certain. The CDR3 has 10 amino acids. Germline assignment: CDR1 ENHRY and CDR2 SYGVKD. The germline V and J ends were trimmed by 8 bases and 10 bases, with 6 bases remaining between them. The CDR3 sequence is CAIGESPLHF. The CDR3 DNA is TGTGCCATCGGGGAATCACCCCTCCACTTT.

This clonotype was detected a few times. The rearrangement links TRBV3-1 to TRBJ2-1; D call uncertain. The CDR3 totals 11 residues. V was clipped by 8 bases and J by 8 bases, with 10 bases between them. Germline values: CDR1 LGHDT, CDR2 YNNKEL (reference sequence). CDR3 sequence reads: CASAWVDEQFF. CDR3 DNA sequence: TGTGCCAGCGCCTGGGTCGATGAGCAGTTCTTC.

Turning to this clonotype: Mismatch with germline at one junction end may stem from a read error. The rearrangement uses TRBV12-3 or TRBV12-4 and TRBJ2-7; tentatively, D is TRBD1 (6 bases). CDR3 length equals 15 residues. Written as DNA, the CDR3 is TGTGCCAGCAGCCCTACAGGGATTGGCTCCTACGAGCAGTGCTTC. This encodes CASSPTGIGSYEQCF.

The chain uses TRBV28 and TRBJ2-1; D is uncertain. The V and J ends lost 5 bases and 2 bases respectively, with 10 bases between them. This CDR3 is built from 14 residues. Germline lookup yields CDR1 MDHEN and CDR2 SYDVKM. As DNA, the CDR3 is TGTGCCAGCAGTCCTCCTAACCCCTACAATGAGCAGTTCTTC. Translated: CASSPPNPYNEQFF.

The chain uses TRBV29-1 and TRBJ2-7; D may match TRBD1 or TRBD2 (5 bases each). V was pared by 5 bases and J by 6 bases, with 8 bases between. The CDR3 loop spans 10 amino acids. CDR1 is SQVTM, CDR2 ANQGSEA, per germline. Written as DNA, the CDR3 is TGCAGCGTTATAGGGACCGAGCAGTACTTC. Translating gives CSVIGTEQYF.

A few counts support this clonotype. The chain uses TRBV5-1 and TRBJ2-7; D is unclear. This CDR3 spans 15 amino acids. The V and J ends lost 4 bases and 0 bases respectively, with 14 bases between them. Germline loops: CDR1 SGHRS, CDR2 YFSETQ. The CDR3 region is CASSPREDSSYEQYF. CDR3 nucleotides: TGCGCCAGCAGCCCACGAGAGGATAGCTCCTACGAGCAGTACTTC.

The chain is built from TRBV24-1 and TRBJ2-1; no firm D call. Looked up from germline, CDR1 is KGHDR and CDR2 is SFDVKD. The V end was cut by 3 bases, the J end by 10 bases, with 15 bases between. This CDR3 contains 14 residues. CDR3 sequence: CATSDPATRREQFF. The CDR3 DNA reads TGTGCCACCAGTGATCCAGCAACACGGCGAGAGCAGTTCTTC.

The chain combines TRBV20-1 with TRBJ2-5; the match to TRBD2 covers 9 bases. The CDR3 length is 14 residues. In germline, CDR1 is DFQATT, CDR2 SNEGSKA (reference sequence). V dropped 3 bases and J dropped 11; count of bases not matched to a gene: 13. The CDR3 DNA follows: TGCAGTGCTAGCGCGGGGGGGGTGTACAATGAGCAGTACTTC. It specifies CSASAGGVYNEQYF.

The chain recombines TRBV4-1 with TRBJ2-7; 8 bases are shared with TRBD2. The ends lost 1 base at V and 3 bases at J; junction bases unmatched: 20. Per germline, CDR1 MGHRA and CDR2 YSYEKL. This CDR3 has 20 residues. The CDR3 DNA reads TGCGCCAGCAGCCAAGTCCCCCTAATTTGGGTGCGGGGGGAAGGCTACGAGCAGTACTTC. Translation: CASSQVPLIWVRGEGYEQYF.

The chain is built from TRBV28 and TRBJ1-1; weak D call: TRBD1 (5 bases). V was shortened by 4 bases and J by 0 bases, with 9 bases between the two germline ends. The CDR3 has 14 amino acids. Germline V gene sequence: CDR1 MDHEN, CDR2 SYDVKM. The CDR3 DNA sequence: TGTGCCAGCAGTTGGGACTTATTGAACACTGAAGCTTTCTTT. Its protein is CASSWDLLNTEAFF.

The chain links TRBV6-2 or TRBV6-3 to TRBJ2-1; 13 bases align to TRBD2. V was pared by 5 bases and J by 7 bases, with 11 bases of the junction left unmatched. CDR1 MNHEY and CDR2 SVGEGT come from the germline V gene. The CDR3 totals 17 residues. The CDR3 reads CASSPRTSGRNRNEQFF. In DNA form, the CDR3 reads TGTGCCAGCAGTCCGAGGACTAGCGGGAGAAATAGAAATGAGCAGTTCTTC.

This CDR3 reads CASSLVGRSNYGYTF. CDR3 nucleotide sequence: TGTGCCAGCAGCTTGGTAGGACGGAGTAACTATGGCTACACCTTC. The V call is TRBV5-4, the J call TRBJ1-2; D gene unclear. Germline lookup yields CDR1 SGHNT and CDR2 YYREEE (reference sequence). V dropped 0 bases and J dropped 1 base, with 10 bases sitting between them. This CDR3 comprises 15 residues.

This clonotype was found a few times. The chain couples TRBV27 to TRBJ2-7, with 10 bases that match TRBD2. V trimming: 9 bases; J trimming: 6 bases; junction bases outside the gene matches: 11. Germline-derived CDR1 and CDR2 are MNHEY and SMNVEV (reference sequence). The CDR3 is 14 residues long. The CDR3 sequence: CASSPSLAGVEQYF. CDR3 DNA sequence: TGTGCCAGTAGTCCCTCCCTAGCGGGAGTCGAGCAGTACTTC.